The text below deals with one TCR beta chain. This sample is part of a study of blood T cell repertoires in COVID-19. Libraries were prepared by immunoSEQ multiplex PCR; TCRdb keeps only in-frame clonotypes and omits some of them. The sample shows almost 500,000 clones, about 88% of them seen only once. There are 14 residues in the CDR3. The germline V gene has CDR1 SNHLY and CDR2 FYNNEI. V lost 4 bases to trimming and J lost 9 bases, with 13 bases between them. Sequencing was carried out using PBMCs or T cells enriched from blood (not recorded which). This clonotype originated in an older woman who had recovered from COVID-19. The rearrangement links TRBV2 to TRBJ1-6, with D maybe TRBD1 (6 bases). The CDR3, as DNA: TGTGCCAGCAGTGTGGGGGGGGGCGGTTCACCCCTCCACTTT. This sequence encodes CASSVGGGGSPLHF.